This TCR beta chain was profiled in a study of Ad26.COV2.S vaccination and SARS-CoV-2 variants. Described treatment: 19 received Ad26.COV2.S at low or high dose, single or two shots; 5 received placebo; per-sample allocation not given. Sampling happened 63 days after the first vaccine or placebo injection. TCRdb's table, derived via immunoSEQ multiplex PCR, lists solely in-frame clones and lacks some. The sample records about 480,000 clones, roughly 87% being singletons. The CDR3 spans 16 residues. V lost 5 bases and J 7 bases, leaving 24 bases between the germline ends. Per germline, CDR1 MNHEY and CDR2 SVGEGT.

Sequences were derived from peripheral blood, sampled in a trial of Ad26.COV2.S vaccine versus placebo. The chain links TRBV6-2 or TRBV6-3 to TRBJ2-7, with D perhaps matching TRBD2 (5 bases). The TCR was taken from a person between 18 and 60 years old who received the Ad26.COV2.S COVID-19 vaccine or a placebo. The CDR3 region has the DNA TGTGCCAGCAGTCGCGCGATTACCCAATGGAGCGGAGAGCAGTACTTC. This sequence encodes CASSRAITQWSGEQYF.